This T cell receptor beta chain was captured in a study of blood T cell repertoires in COVID-19. Overall study: Acute and convalescent COVID-19 samples came from the United States, Italy and Spain. In each case, the material was cDNA or gDNA derived from T cells, B-cell-depleted T cells, or PBMCs.

The V end was cut by 0 bases, the J end by 5 bases, with 17 bases between. CDR1 is SGHNT, CDR2 YYREEE, per germline (reference sequence). CDR3 size: 16 residues. Original methodology: Estimates of nucleated cell counts were drawn from the amplification of reference gene primers. Method: immunoSEQ multiplex PCR; TCRdb's copy keeps in-frame clones and lacks some. The V and J calls and clone size were taken over from that table, and D and trimming were inferred from the DNA. This sample has roughly 230,000 clones, with roughly 84% found just once. This clone was recorded once. The sequenced material came from peripheral blood. The receptor was derived from a woman in her 50s with acute or convalescent COVID-19. J is TRBJ1-1 and V is TRBV5-4; maybe TRBD1 (5 bases). CDR3 bases: TGTGCCAGCAGCTTGGACAGGATGGGGCGGGGGACTGAAGCTTTCTTT. This encodes CASSLDRMGRGTEAFF.